The clone carrying this TCR beta chain was found a few times. Its matching antigen is unknown. This sample is part of a study of early T cells in non-severe SARS-CoV-2 infection. Overall study findings and caveats: VDJdb matching favored anti-spike CD8 responses, missing private and CD4 specificities.

The CDR3 totals 14 residues. Germline CDR1 and CDR2: SNHLY and FYNNEI. Trimming pared 4 bases from V and 6 bases from J, leaving 15 bases between. Unique molecular identifiers were added to individual cDNA molecules. Using its own MiXCR run on the 5' RACE reads, TCRdb lists one record per CDR3 protein. The data contain about 50,000 distinct CDR3 sequences, less than 10% of them singletons. This TCR was recovered from an adult who was a healthcare worker with PCR-confirmed SARS-CoV-2 infection or an uninfected control (not recorded which). The starting material was whole blood, obtained at baseline. V usage is TRBV2 and J usage is TRBJ1-2; D perhaps matches TRBD1 (5 bases). CDR3 amino acids: CASSVGPGRDGYTF. The CDR3 DNA follows: TGTGCCAGCAGTGTGGGGCCAGGGCGGGATGGCTACACCTTC.